This T cell receptor (beta chain) was identified in a study of post-analysis software for immune sequencing data. Study summary: The study covered relapsing-remitting, secondary progressive and progressive-relapsing courses of multiple sclerosis.

The library was made from cDNA and included unique molecular identifiers. T cells numbering 1 to 10 million yielded 450,000 to 500,000 cDNA molecules. MiXCR, applied by TCRdb to the PCR reads, yields one record per CDR3 protein. The table records 820,000 or so distinct CDR3 sequences, 53% of them present only once. For this clonotype: Its antigen is still unknown.

The V segment lost 6 bases and the J segment 4 bases; nucleotides outside the gene matches: 6. CDR3 length: 15 residues. Looked up from germline, CDR1 is SQVTM and CDR2 is ANQGSEA. Study results and caveats: Diversity measured as normalized Chao1 was significantly lower in multiple sclerosis patients than in controls. Patients used five TRBV segments, including TRBV5-6, TRBV5-1 and TRBV20-1, more often than controls. Co-batched samples clustered tightly together by F measure.

This rearrangement joins TRBV29-1 to TRBJ2-3; 14 bases match TRBD2. The TCR originated in a girl aged 10 to 17 with multiple sclerosis. Sequenced sample: blood. The CDR3 is CSVLGLAGVPDTQYF. The DNA for the CDR3 is TGCAGCGTGCTGGGACTAGCGGGAGTCCCAGATACGCAGTATTTT.